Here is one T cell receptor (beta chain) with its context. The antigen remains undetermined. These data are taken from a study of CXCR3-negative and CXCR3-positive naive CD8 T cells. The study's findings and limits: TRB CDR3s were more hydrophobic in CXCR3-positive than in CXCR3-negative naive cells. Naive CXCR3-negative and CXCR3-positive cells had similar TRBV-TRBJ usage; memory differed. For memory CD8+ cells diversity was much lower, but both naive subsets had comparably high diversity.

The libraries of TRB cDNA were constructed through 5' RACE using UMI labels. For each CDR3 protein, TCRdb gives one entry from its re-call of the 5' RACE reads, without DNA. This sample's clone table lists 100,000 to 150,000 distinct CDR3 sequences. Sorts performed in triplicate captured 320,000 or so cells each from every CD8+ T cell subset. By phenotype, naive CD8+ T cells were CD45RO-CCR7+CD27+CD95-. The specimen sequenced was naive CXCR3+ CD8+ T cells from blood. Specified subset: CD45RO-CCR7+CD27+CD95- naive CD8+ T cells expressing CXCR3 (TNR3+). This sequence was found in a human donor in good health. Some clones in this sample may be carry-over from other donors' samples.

CDR3 in amino acids: CASSLNRYEQYF. The chain combines TRBV11-3 with TRBJ2-7. The CDR3 length is 12 residues. CDR1 is SGHNT and CDR2 is YENEEA in the germline V gene.